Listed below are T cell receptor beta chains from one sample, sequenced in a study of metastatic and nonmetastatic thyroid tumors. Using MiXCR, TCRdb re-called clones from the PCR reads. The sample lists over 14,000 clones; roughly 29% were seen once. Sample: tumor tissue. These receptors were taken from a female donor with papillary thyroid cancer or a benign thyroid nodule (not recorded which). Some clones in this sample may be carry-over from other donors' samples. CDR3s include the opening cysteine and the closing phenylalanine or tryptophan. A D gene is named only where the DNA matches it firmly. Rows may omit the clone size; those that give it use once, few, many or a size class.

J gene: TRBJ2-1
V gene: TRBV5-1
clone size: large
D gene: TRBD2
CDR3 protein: CASSLGGRALDEQFF
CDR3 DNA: TGCGCCAGCAGCTTGGGGGGGAGGGCCTTGGATGAGCAGTTCTTC

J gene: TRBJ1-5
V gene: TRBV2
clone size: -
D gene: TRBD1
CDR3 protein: CASSVPGQGTSSNQPQHF
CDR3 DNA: TGTGCCAGCAGTGTGCCGGGACAGGGGACTTCGAGCAATCAGCCCCAGCATTTT

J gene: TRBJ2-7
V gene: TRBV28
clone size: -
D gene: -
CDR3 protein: CASLGFYEQYF
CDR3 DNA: TGTGCCAGCTTAGGGTTCTACGAGCAGTACTTC

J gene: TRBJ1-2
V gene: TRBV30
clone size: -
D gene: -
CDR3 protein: CAWSVGVRDYGYTF
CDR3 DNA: TGTGCCTGGAGTGTAGGGGTCAGAGACTATGGCTACACCTTC

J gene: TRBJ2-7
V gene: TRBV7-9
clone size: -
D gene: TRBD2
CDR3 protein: CASSRTLGTMGEQYF
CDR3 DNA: TGTGCCAGCAGCCGCACACTGGGGACTATGGGCGAGCAGTACTTC

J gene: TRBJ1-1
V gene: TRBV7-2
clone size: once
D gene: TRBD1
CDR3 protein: CSSSPGTGMMTEAFF
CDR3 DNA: TGTTCCAGCAGCCCCGGGACAGGGATGATGACTGAAGCCTTCTTT

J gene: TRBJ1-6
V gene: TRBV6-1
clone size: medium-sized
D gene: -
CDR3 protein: CASSGARGENSPLHF
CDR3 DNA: TGTGCCAGCAGTGGGGCGAGGGGTGAGAATTCACCCCTCCACTTT

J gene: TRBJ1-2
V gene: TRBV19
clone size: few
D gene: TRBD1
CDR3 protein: CASSRDRGFLGYTF
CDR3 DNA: TGTGCCAGTAGTCGTGACAGGGGGTTTTTAGGCTACACCTTC

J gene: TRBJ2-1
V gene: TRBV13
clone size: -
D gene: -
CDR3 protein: CASSLGQGQFF
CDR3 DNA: TGTGCCAGCAGCTTGGGGCAGGGGCAGTTCTTC

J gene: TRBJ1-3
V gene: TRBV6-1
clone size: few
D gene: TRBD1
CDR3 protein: CASRPTGLGNTIYF
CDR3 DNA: TGTGCCAGCAGGCCGACAGGGCTTGGAAACACCATATATTTT

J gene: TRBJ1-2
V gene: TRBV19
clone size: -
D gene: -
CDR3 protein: CASSILPFSGADYGYTF
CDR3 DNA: TGTGCCAGTAGTATTCTACCATTTTCAGGGGCAGACTATGGCTACACCTTC

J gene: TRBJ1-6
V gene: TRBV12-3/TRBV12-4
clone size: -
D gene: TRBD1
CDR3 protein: CASRWGQANSPLHF
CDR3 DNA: TGTGCCAGCAGATGGGGACAGGCTAATTCACCCCTCCACTTT

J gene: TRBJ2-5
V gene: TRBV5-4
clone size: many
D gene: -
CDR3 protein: CASRPQGKETQYF
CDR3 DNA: TGTGCCAGCAGACCACAGGGTAAAGAGACCCAGTACTTC

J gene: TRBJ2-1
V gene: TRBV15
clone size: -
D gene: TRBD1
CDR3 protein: CATSRGRIQGANNEQFF
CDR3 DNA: TGTGCCACCAGCAGAGGACGTATACAGGGGGCGAACAATGAGCAGTTCTTC

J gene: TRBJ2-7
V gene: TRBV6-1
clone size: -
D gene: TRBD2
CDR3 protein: CASSPWTSSAYEQYF
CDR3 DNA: TGTGCCAGCAGTCCTTGGACTAGCAGCGCCTACGAGCAGTACTTC

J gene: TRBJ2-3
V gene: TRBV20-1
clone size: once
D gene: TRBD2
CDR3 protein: CSARDGRAGASTDTQYF
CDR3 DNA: TGCAGTGCTAGAGATGGGAGAGCGGGAGCTAGCACAGATACGCAGTATTTT

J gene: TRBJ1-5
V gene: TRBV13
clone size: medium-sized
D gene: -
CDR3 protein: CASSREGGPQHF
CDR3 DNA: TGTGCCAGCAGCCGAGAGGGCGGGCCCCAGCATTTT

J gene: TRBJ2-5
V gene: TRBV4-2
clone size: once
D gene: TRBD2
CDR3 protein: CASSHGLSGSKETQYF
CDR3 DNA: TGTGCCAGCAGCCATGGACTGAGCGGGAGTAAAGAGACCCAGTACTTC

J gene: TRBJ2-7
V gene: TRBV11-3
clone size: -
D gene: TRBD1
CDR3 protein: CASSFSGQGQEQYF
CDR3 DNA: TGTGCCAGCAGCTTCTCGGGACAGGGTCAAGAGCAGTACTTC

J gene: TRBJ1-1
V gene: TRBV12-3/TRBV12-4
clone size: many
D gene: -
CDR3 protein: CASSPSGVRTEAFF
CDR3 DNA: TGTGCCAGCAGTCCCTCAGGCGTAAGGACTGAAGCTTTCTTT

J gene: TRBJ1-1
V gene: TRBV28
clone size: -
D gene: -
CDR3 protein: CASSPLRLQNTEAFF
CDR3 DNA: TGTGCCAGCAGCCCCCTGAGACTTCAGAACACTGAAGCTTTCTTT

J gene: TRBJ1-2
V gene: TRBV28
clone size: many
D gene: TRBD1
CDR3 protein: CASSQPTGTGGHGYTF
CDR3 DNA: TGTGCCAGCAGTCAACCAACCGGGACAGGGGGCCATGGCTACACCTTC

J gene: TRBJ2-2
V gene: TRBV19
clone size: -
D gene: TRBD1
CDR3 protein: CASRQGTGAPGELFF
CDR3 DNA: TGTGCCAGTAGGCAGGGGACAGGGGCTCCCGGGGAGCTGTTTTTT

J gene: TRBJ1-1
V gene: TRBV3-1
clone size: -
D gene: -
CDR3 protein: CASSQDLRQNTEAFF
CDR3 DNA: TGTGCCAGCAGCCAAGATCTGAGACAGAACACTGAAGCTTTCTTT

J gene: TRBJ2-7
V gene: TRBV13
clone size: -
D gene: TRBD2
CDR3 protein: CASSTSASSYEQYF
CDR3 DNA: TGTGCCAGTTCAACTAGCGCAAGCTCCTACGAGCAGTACTTC

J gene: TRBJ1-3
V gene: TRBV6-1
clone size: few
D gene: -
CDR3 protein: CASSSTGLSGNTIYF
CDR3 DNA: TGTGCCAGCAGTTCTACGGGTCTCTCTGGAAACACCATATATTTT

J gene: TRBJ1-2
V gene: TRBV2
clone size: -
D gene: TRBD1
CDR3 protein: CASRGTGANPNYGYTF
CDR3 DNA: TGTGCCAGCAGGGGGACAGGGGCGAACCCTAACTATGGCTACACCTTC

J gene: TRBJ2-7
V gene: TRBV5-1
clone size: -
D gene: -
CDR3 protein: CASSLALGRRSSYEQYF
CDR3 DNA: TGCGCCAGCAGCTTGGCCTTGGGCAGGAGGTCCTCCTACGAGCAGTACTTC

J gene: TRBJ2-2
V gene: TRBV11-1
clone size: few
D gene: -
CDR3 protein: CASSLAITGELFF
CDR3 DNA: TGTGCCAGCAGCTTAGCCATTACCGGGGAGCTGTTTTTT

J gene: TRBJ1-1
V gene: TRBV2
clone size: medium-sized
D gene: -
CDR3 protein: CASNPGSMNTEAFF
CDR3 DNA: TGTGCCAGCAATCCGGGGTCCATGAACACTGAAGCTTTCTTT

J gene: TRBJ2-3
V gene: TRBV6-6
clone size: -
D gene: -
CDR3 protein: CASSYQGPFTDTQYF
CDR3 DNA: TGTGCCAGCAGTTACCAGGGGCCGTTCACAGATACGCAGTATTTT

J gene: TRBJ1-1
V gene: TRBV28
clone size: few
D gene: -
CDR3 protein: CASRTPGTVNTEAFF
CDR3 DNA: TGTGCCAGCAGGACCCCCGGGACTGTGAACACTGAAGCTTTCTTT

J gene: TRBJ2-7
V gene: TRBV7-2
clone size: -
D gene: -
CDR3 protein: CASSFKQGYEQYF
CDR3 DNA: TGTGCCAGCAGCTTCAAACAGGGTTACGAGCAGTACTTC

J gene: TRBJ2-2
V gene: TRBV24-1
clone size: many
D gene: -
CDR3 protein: CATSSNIGRNTGELFF
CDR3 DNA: TGTGCCACCAGTTCGAATATCGGGAGAAACACCGGGGAGCTGTTTTTT

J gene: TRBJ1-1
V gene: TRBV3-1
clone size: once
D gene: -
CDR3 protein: CASSQQGWEAFF
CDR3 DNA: TGTGCCAGCAGCCAACAGGGGTGGGAAGCTTTCTTT

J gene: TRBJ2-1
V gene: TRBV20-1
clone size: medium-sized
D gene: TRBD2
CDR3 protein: CSANLVAGAFPEQFF
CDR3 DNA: TGCAGTGCTAATCTAGTAGCGGGAGCGTTTCCTGAGCAGTTCTTC

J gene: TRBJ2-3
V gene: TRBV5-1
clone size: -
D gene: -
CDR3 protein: CASTGILDTQYF
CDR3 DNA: TGCGCCAGTACAGGGATTTTAGATACGCAGTATTTT

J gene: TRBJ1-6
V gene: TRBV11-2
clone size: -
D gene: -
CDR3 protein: CATSQTDGYNSPLHF
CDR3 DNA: TGTGCCACTAGCCAAACGGACGGGTATAATTCACCCCTCCACTTT

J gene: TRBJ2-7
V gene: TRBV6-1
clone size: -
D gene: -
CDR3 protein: CASSPGWVAYEQYF
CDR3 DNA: TGTGCCAGCAGTCCGGGGTGGGTAGCCTACGAGCAGTACTTC

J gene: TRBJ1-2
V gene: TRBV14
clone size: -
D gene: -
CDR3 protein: CASSQEFTGQLYGYTF
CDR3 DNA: TGTGCCAGCAGCCAAGAGTTCACAGGACAGCTTTATGGCTACACCTTC

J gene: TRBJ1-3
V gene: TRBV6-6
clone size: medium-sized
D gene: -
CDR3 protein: CASSYPPTGSVNSGNTIYF
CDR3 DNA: TGTGCCAGCAGTTACCCACCTACGGGCAGTGTGAACTCTGGAAACACCATATATTTT

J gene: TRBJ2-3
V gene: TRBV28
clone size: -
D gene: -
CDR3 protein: CASKVGTWGYNTHYF
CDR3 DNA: TGTGCCAGCAAGGTTGGGACATGGGGATACAATACGCATTATTTT

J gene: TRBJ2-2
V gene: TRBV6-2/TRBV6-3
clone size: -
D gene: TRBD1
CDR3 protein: CATSDRGNGGELFF
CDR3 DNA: TGTGCCACTTCGGACAGGGGGAATGGCGGGGAGCTGTTTTTT

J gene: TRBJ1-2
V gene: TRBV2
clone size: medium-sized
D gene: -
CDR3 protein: CASSEAQGNYGYTF
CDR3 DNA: TGTGCCAGCAGTGAAGCGCAGGGAAACTATGGCTACACCTTC

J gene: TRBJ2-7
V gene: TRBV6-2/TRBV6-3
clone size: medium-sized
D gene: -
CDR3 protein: CASSPGTGSRSIEQYF
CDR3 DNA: TGTGCCAGCAGTCCCGGAACAGGGTCTCGTTCCATCGAGCAGTACTTC

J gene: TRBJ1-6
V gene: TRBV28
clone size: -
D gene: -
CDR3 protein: CASSSGGGRVNSPLHF
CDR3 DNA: TGTGCCAGCAGCTCCGGTGGTGGCAGGGTTAATTCACCCCTCCACTTT

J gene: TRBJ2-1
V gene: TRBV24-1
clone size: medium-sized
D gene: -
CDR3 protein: CATSDQGLSYNEQFF
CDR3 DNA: TGTGCCACCAGTGACCAGGGGTTATCCTACAATGAGCAGTTCTTC

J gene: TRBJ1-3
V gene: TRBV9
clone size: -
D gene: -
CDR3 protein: CASSDDTGDSGNTIYF
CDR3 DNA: TGTGCCAGCAGCGACGATACAGGAGACTCTGGAAACACCATATATTTT

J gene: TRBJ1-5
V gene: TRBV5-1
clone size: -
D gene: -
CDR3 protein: CASSYDSNQPQHF
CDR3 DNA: TGCGCCAGCAGCTACGACAGCAATCAGCCCCAGCATTTT

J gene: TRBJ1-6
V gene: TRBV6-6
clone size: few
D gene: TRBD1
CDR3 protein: CASSYSPGQFNSPLHF
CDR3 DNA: TGTGCCAGCAGTTACTCACCGGGACAGTTTAATTCACCCCTCCACTTT

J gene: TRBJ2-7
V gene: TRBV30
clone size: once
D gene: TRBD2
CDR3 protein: CAWSMGGSYEQYF
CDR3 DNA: TGTGCCTGGAGTATGGGCGGGAGCTACGAGCAGTACTTC

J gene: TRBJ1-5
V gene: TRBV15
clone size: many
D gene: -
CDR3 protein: CATSRDFDRWGEPQHF
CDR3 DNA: TGTGCCACCAGCAGAGATTTTGACAGGTGGGGGGAGCCCCAGCATTTT

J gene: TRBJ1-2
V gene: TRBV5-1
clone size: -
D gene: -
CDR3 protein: CASSLEGFNYGYTF
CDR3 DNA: TGCGCCAGCAGCTTGGAAGGGTTTAACTATGGCTACACCTTC

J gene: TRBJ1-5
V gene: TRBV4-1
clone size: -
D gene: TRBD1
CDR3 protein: CASSQGTEGNQPQHF
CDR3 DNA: TGCGCCAGCAGCCAGGGGACAGAAGGAAATCAGCCCCAGCATTTT